The text below deals with one TCR beta chain. Its specificity is not known. Trimming shortened V by 2 bases and J by 4 bases, and 8 bases separated the two germline ends. This CDR3 has 13 residues. The V gene's germline CDR1 is SQVTM and CDR2 ANQGSEA. TCRdb's copy holds only in-frame clones and misses some; the assay was immunoSEQ multiplex PCR. The table has about 60,000 clones, over 80% seen once; the top ten hold around 2%. The source of the sample is a study of OX40 agonist ivuxolimab in advanced cancers. The overall study: It was ivuxolimab, an agonistic anti-OX40 (CD134) antibody, that patients were treated with. Having had anti-PD-1, anti-PD-L1 or anti-CTLA-4 therapy before was allowed, and about 42% had some.

Study outcomes and limitations: Both blood CD4+ and CD8+ T cells showed clonal growth by week 6 at 0.1 to 3.0 mg/kg. The mean number of expanded clones was higher in CD8+ T cells than in CD4+.

The clonotype comes from an adult with an advanced solid tumor such as melanoma, head and neck, liver or kidney cancer. The material was CD4+ or CD8+ T cells sorted from blood, obtained in a trial of the OX40 agonist ivuxolimab. The rearrangement joins TRBV29-1 to TRBJ2-2; D might be TRBD1 (6 bases). As DNA, the CDR3 is TGCAGCGTTGAAAAACAGGGCACCGGGGAGCTGTTTTTT. It codes for CSVEKQGTGELFF.